This TCR beta chain is from a study of blood T cell repertoires in COVID-19. Overall study context: T cells, B-cell-depleted T cells, or PBMCs supplied cDNA or gDNA.

J was trimmed by 0 bases and V by 6 bases; bases with no gene match: 5. CDR3 length equals 15 residues. Germline loops: CDR1 MNHEY, CDR2 SVGAGI. The protocol was immunoSEQ multiplex PCR, while the TCRdb copy is restricted to in-frame clones and leaves out a portion. Among about 300,000 clones listed, roughly nine tenths were seen once. A Seattle source enrolled patients during active infection and followed them longitudinally. The V call is TRBV6-5, the J call TRBJ2-7; the match to TRBD1 covers 10 bases. This TCR derives from a woman aged 30 to 39 with COVID-19, enrolled during active disease. The material sequenced was peripheral blood. DNA for the CDR3: TGTGCCAGCAGCTCGGGACAGGGGAACTCCTACGAGCAGTACTTC. Its translation is CASSSGQGNSYEQYF.